This TCR beta chain was obtained from a study of patients and donors after allogeneic stem cell transplantation. MiXCR, applied by TCRdb to the RT-PCR reads, yields one record per CDR3 protein. This sample has about 87,000 distinct CDR3 sequences; approximately 5.2% occur once, and the top ten carry about 3%. This clonotype was counted at least ten times. Germline CDR1 reads SQVTM; CDR2 reads ANQGSEA. This CDR3 has 12 amino acids. V trimming: 7 bases; J trimming: 7 bases; junction bases outside the gene matches: 8. This chain connects TRBV29-1 to TRBJ2-5, with 8 positions matching TRBD1. The sequence came from a human donor who was either an allogeneic HSCT recipient or a stem cell or donor lymphocyte infusion donor (not recorded which). It is not recorded whose cells these are; they may come from a transplant donor. Sequencing was done on a sample of blood, either unsorted or a sorted T cell fraction (not recorded which). The CDR3 sequence is CSGGQETGTQYF. In DNA, the CDR3 is TGCAGCGGGGGACAGGAGACCGGGACCCAGTACTTC.